The 25 T cell receptor beta chains reported below all come from one sample, sequenced in a study of PD-1 blockade in classical Hodgkin lymphoma. Every patient experienced relapse after autologous stem cell transplantation, and brentuximab vedotin exposure varied. Sequencing was performed with immunoSEQ multiplex PCR; in TCRdb, only in-frame clones are kept and a portion is missing. The sample records around 36,000 clones, around 87% being singletons. Sequenced material: peripheral blood mononuclear cells (PBMCs), taken at baseline. The receptors here all came from a human donor with classical Hodgkin lymphoma.

This clone came up a few times. The chain carries TRBV19 and TRBJ2-7; no clear D gene. Trimming pared 3 bases from V and 3 bases from J, leaving 12 bases between. The CDR3 length is 14 residues. Per germline, CDR1 LNHDA and CDR2 SQIVND (reference sequence). CDR3 sequence reads: CASSIEAQGYEQYF. CDR3 bases: TGTGCCAGTAGTATCGAAGCTCAAGGCTACGAGCAGTACTTC.

The rearrangement uses TRBV28 and TRBJ1-5, with D tentatively TRBD1 (5 bases). The ends were cut back, 3 bases at V and 3 bases at J, with 9 bases in the middle. This CDR3 spans 14 amino acids. From germline, CDR1 is MDHEN and CDR2 SYDVKM. DNA of the CDR3: TGTGCCAGCAGTTTTTTGACAGTCAATCAGCCCCAGCATTTT. It translates to CASSFLTVNQPQHF.

The V gene is TRBV27, the J gene TRBJ1-2; D might be TRBD1 (5 bases). The CDR3 has 13 residues. Germline V CDR1 and CDR2: MNHEY, SMNVEV (reference sequence). V gave up 3 bases and J gave up 1 base, with 6 bases separating them. The CDR3 sequence: CASSLGVNYGYTF. The CDR3 DNA is TGTGCCAGCAGTTTGGGGGTTAACTATGGCTACACCTTC.

The chain employs TRBV6-5 and TRBJ2-1, with a tentative D call TRBD1 (6 bases). The CDR3 extends over 15 amino acids. Deletions cut 1 base from V and 4 bases from J, with 11 bases between. Germline V CDR1 and CDR2: MNHEY, SVGAGI. This CDR3 is CASSYWAGVYNEQFF. The CDR3, as DNA: TGTGCCAGCAGTTACTGGGCAGGGGTATACAATGAGCAGTTCTTC.

This clone has a single count. The chain is built from TRBV18 and TRBJ2-5; D remains ambiguous. This CDR3 is 13 amino acids long. Germline loops: CDR1 KGHSH, CDR2 LQKENI. The ends were cut back, 4 bases at V and 0 bases at J, with 6 bases in the middle. This chain's CDR3 is CASSQADQETQYF. The CDR3 nucleotides are TGTGCCAGCTCACAGGCGGACCAAGAGACCCAGTACTTC.

The V and J genes are TRBV6-5 and TRBJ2-5, with D unresolved. CDR3 length: 11 residues. V was clipped by 0 bases and J by 4 bases, with 0 bases between them. CDR1 and CDR2 from the germline V gene are MNHEY and SVGAGI. CDR3 region: CASSYSETQYF. CDR3 sequence (DNA): TGTGCCAGCAGTTACTCAGAGACCCAGTACTTC.

J is TRBJ1-2 and V is TRBV28, with unresolved D. The CDR3 length is 14 residues. Germline-derived CDR1 and CDR2 are MDHEN and SYDVKM. V lost 5 bases and J 3 bases, leaving 13 bases between the germline ends. CDR3 residues: CASSQGQFDYGYTF. For the CDR3, the DNA is TGTGCCAGCAGTCAAGGGCAGTTCGACTATGGCTACACCTTC.

V usage is TRBV28 and J usage is TRBJ1-5; TRBD1 matches 9 bases. The germline gives CDR1 MDHEN, CDR2 SYDVKM. Trimming took 5 bases from V and 2 from J; bases not matched to a gene: 1. The length of the CDR3 is 14 residues. The CDR3 sequence: CASSRTGGNQPQHF. The DNA of the CDR3 is TGTGCCAGCAGTCGGACAGGGGGCAATCAGCCCCAGCATTTT.

This clone has more than one count but fewer than ten. V and J are TRBV19 and TRBJ1-4; TRBD1 is a possible D gene (5 bases). The CDR3 has 16 residues. Germline CDR1 LNHDA, CDR2 SQIVND (reference sequence). V lost 8 bases to trimming and J lost 8 bases, with 24 bases between them. CDR3 sequence (DNA): TGTGCCAGTCGACTAAGCCCGGGACCTGTCGCCGAAAAACTGTTTTTT. Its protein is CASRLSPGPVAEKLFF.

This chain links TRBV5-1 with TRBJ2-1; the match to TRBD1 covers 7 bases. Germline V CDR1 and CDR2: SGHRS, YFSETQ. The J segment lost 6 bases and the V segment lost 4 bases, leaving 7 bases of the junction unmatched. The CDR3 loop spans 14 amino acids. Here the CDR3 reads CASSRLTGVNEQFF. The CDR3 DNA reads as TGCGCCAGCAGCAGGTTAACAGGGGTCAATGAGCAGTTCTTC.

As concerns this clone: Mismatch with germline at one junction end may stem from a read error. The gene calls are TRBV7-7 and TRBJ2-2; no definite D call. CDR1 SSHAT and CDR2 FNYEAQ come from the germline V gene (reference sequence). The length of the CDR3 is 14 residues. This chain's CDR3 is CASSFSETVGELFF. CDR3 coding DNA: TGTGCTAGCAGCTTCTCGGAGACCGTCGGGGAGCTGTTTTTT.

This rearrangement joins TRBV5-5 to TRBJ1-6; D unclear. The germline CDR1 and CDR2 sequences are SGHKS and YYEKEE (reference sequence). V was trimmed by 1 base and J by 7 bases, leaving 9 bases between them. This CDR3 has 14 amino acids. In nucleotides, the CDR3 is TGTGCCAGCAGCTTGTATCGCCAAAATTCACCCCTCCACTTT. As protein: CASSLYRQNSPLHF.

The rearrangement links TRBV10-3 to TRBJ2-2; D is unresolved. Trimming took 10 bases from V and 2 from J, leaving 23 bases between them. CDR1 ENHRY and CDR2 SYGVKD come from the germline V gene. The CDR3 has 17 residues. The CDR3 DNA reads TGTGCCACCCTCGGGTGGTTTGGAGAGCTTAACACCGGGGAGCTGTTTTTT. Its translation: CATLGWFGELNTGELFF.

The chain has TRBV5-1 and TRBJ2-3, with 11 bases fitting TRBD1. The V segment lost 6 bases and the J segment 4 bases; nucleotides outside the gene matches: 4. The germline V gene encodes CDR1 SGHRS and CDR2 YFSETQ. This CDR3 contains 14 residues. CDR3 DNA: TGCGCCAGCAAGCCGGGACAGGGGGCAGATACGCAGTATTTT. Its translation: CASKPGQGADTQYF.

J is TRBJ1-2 and V is TRBV6-1; D might be TRBD1 (6 bases). Germline CDR1 is MNHNS and CDR2 is SASEGT. This CDR3 has 13 residues. V was cut by 5 bases and J by 4 bases, with 11 bases left in between. CDR3 sequence reads: CASSSRTVYGYTF. CDR3 DNA: TGTGCCAGCAGTTCCCGGACAGTCTATGGCTACACCTTC.

The chain links TRBV7-3 to TRBJ1-6; D remains unclear. Germline lookup yields CDR1 SGHTA and CDR2 FQGTGA. Trimming left V 5 bases short and J 6 bases short, with 5 bases between. CDR3 length: 12 amino acids. The CDR3 loop reads CASSELNSPLHF. CDR3 in DNA: TGTGCCAGCAGCGAACTTAATTCACCCCTCCACTTT.

CDR3 region: CASSQEGQAAEQYF. CDR3 nucleotides: TGTGCCAGCAGCCAAGAGGGACAGGCTGCCGAGCAGTACTTC. The rearrangement links TRBV4-2 to TRBJ2-7, with TRBD1 identical over 8 bases. V was clipped by 0 bases and J by 6 bases; unmatched bases: 4. The V gene's germline CDR1 is LGHNA and CDR2 YNFKEQ. The CDR3 has 14 residues.

The J gene is TRBJ1-5, the V gene TRBV6-5; D might be TRBD1 (5 bases). The germline gives CDR1 MNHEY, CDR2 SVGAGI. Trimming took 2 bases from V and 5 from J, leaving 7 bases between them. CDR3 length: 13 residues. CDR3 nucleotides: TGTGCCAGCAGTTACGGGGCCGATCAGCCCCAGCATTTT. This sequence encodes CASSYGADQPQHF.

The chain has TRBV6-6 and TRBJ2-2, with D hard to call. From germline, CDR1 is MNHNY and CDR2 SVGAGI (reference sequence). V lost 3 bases to trimming and J lost 5 bases, with 13 bases between them. The CDR3 is 15 residues long. The CDR3 DNA reads TGTGCCAGCAGTTATACCCCCCCGAGTACCGGGGAGCTGTTTTTT. Protein sequence: CASSYTPPSTGELFF.

V usage is TRBV7-9 and J usage is TRBJ1-3; D call uncertain. V lost 2 bases, J lost 0 bases, and 11 bases lay in between. CDR3 length equals 16 residues. CDR1 SEHNR and CDR2 FQNEAQ come from the germline V gene (reference sequence). This chain's CDR3 is CASSLRRLLSGNTIYF. The CDR3 coding sequence is TGTGCCAGCAGCTTACGTCGGTTGCTCTCTGGAAACACCATATATTTT.

With respect to this clone: The same CDR3 is also encoded by other DNA sequences in this sample. The CDR3 region has the DNA TGTGCCAGCAGCACCATGGGCGCCGAAACGGGCGGTGGCTACACCTTC. As protein: CASSTMGAETGGGYTF. V is TRBV9 and J is TRBJ1-2; the D is unclear. With 4 bases removed from V and 7 bases from J, the gap between germline ends came to 23 bases. Looked up from germline, CDR1 is SGDLS and CDR2 is YYNGEE. The CDR3 is 16 amino acids.

The rearrangement uses TRBV27 and TRBJ2-5; 7 nucleotides line up with TRBD1. The CDR3 extends over 19 amino acids. Losses at the gene ends were 6 bases for V and 1 base for J; bases not matched to a gene: 20. Germline V lookup: CDR1 MNHEY, CDR2 SMNVEV (reference sequence). CDR3 loop: CASSRKSGQRLRPQETQYF. CDR3 nucleotides: TGTGCCAGCAGCCGCAAATCGGGACAGCGCCTACGACCCCAAGAGACCCAGTACTTC.

This clone showed up just once. The chain employs TRBV15 and TRBJ2-3; D not certain. The CDR3 sequence is 13 residues long. Germline values: CDR1 LNHNV, CDR2 YYDKDF (reference sequence). V was pared by 0 bases and J by 6 bases, with 7 bases between. The CDR3 region has the DNA TGTGCCACCAGCAGAGATGTCGCCGATACGCAGTATTTT. Protein product: CATSRDVADTQYF.

This rearrangement joins TRBV11-2 to TRBJ2-1; D ambiguous. Germline CDR1 reads SGHAT; CDR2 reads FQNNGV. Trimming took off 1 base at V and 6 bases at J, with 7 bases between the two ends. This CDR3 is 13 amino acids long. The CDR3 sequence is CASSLVRLNEQFF. CDR3 sequence (DNA): TGTGCCAGCAGCTTAGTACGGCTCAATGAGCAGTTCTTC.

The chain links TRBV19 to TRBJ2-3; no firm D call. Germline V gives CDR1 LNHDA, CDR2 SQIVND (reference sequence). With 3 bases removed from V and 2 bases from J, the gap between germline ends came to 12 bases. The CDR3 runs to 15 residues. The CDR3 nucleotides read TGTGCCAGTAGTATCGAGGTTCTTAACACAGATACGCAGTATTTT. Translation: CASSIEVLNTDTQYF.